This paragraph covers one TCR beta chain sequence. Antigen unknown. The germline gives CDR1 SGHNT, CDR2 YYREEE (reference sequence). The CDR3 is 11 amino acids. V lost 3 bases and J lost 13, with 11 bases in between. This sample is part of a study of radiotherapy plus CTLA-4 blockade in lung cancer. Study summary: Objective responses occurred in approximately 18% of patients; around 30% had disease control. Points from the study as a whole: Strongest reported response predictors: early blood clone changes and post-radiation interferon-beta.

The data were produced by immunoSEQ multiplex PCR, yet TCRdb's version contains in-frame clones alone and is incomplete. This sample has 45,000 to 55,000 clones; approximately 79% occur once, and the top ten carry around 10%. The sequence came from a human donor with non-small cell lung cancer who had stable disease on radiotherapy plus ipilimumab. This chain links TRBV5-4 with TRBJ2-1; D might be TRBD1 (5 bases). This material consisted of peripheral blood, taken from a patient treated with radiotherapy plus ipilimumab. As DNA, the CDR3 is TGTGCCAGCAGCTGGGGCTGGGAACAGTTCTTC. Protein: CASSWGWEQFF.